This section outlines one T cell receptor beta chain sequence together with its context. CDR3 length equals 13 residues. Germline CDR1 reads KGHSH; CDR2 reads LQKENI. Trimming left V 4 bases short and J 3 bases short, with 9 bases between. In the original workflow: Scientists estimated how many nucleated cells there were by amplifying reference gene primers. Clones were sequenced by immunoSEQ multiplex PCR, and TCRdb holds only the in-frame ones, with some missing. V, J and clone size were drawn from that table, and D and trimming were deduced from the DNA. The sample shows some 150,000 clones, about 80% of them seen only once. This sample is part of a study of blood T cell repertoires in COVID-19. Study as a whole: Researchers got acute and convalescent COVID-19 samples from the United States, Italy and Spain. From T cells, B-cell-depleted T cells, or PBMCs came the material, which was cDNA or gDNA.

This TCR derives from a human donor in a cohort sampled during active COVID-19. V gene TRBV18 combines with J gene TRBJ1-1, with D possibly being TRBD1 (5 bases). The sample taken for sequencing was peripheral blood. The CDR3 here is CASSLQGDTEAFF. CDR3 sequence (DNA): TGTGCCAGCTCACTCCAAGGGGACACTGAAGCTTTCTTT.